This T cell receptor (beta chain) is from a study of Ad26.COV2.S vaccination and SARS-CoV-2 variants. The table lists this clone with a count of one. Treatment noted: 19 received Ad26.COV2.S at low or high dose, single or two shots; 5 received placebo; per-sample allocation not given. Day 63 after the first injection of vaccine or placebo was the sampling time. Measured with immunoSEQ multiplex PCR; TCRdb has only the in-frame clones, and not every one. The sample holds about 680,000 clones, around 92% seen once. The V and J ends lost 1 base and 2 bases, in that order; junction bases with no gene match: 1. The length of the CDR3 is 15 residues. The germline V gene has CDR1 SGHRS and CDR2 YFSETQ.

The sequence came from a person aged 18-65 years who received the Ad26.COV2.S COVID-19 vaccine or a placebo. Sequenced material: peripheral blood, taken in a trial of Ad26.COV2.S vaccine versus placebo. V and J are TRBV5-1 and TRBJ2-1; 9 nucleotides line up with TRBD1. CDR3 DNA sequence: TGCGCCAGCAGCTTGAGACAGGGGGCCTACAATGAGCAGTTCTTC. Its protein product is CASSLRQGAYNEQFF.